Below are 21 T cell receptor beta chains sequenced from a single sample in a study of CD8+ T cells in alopecia areata. Sequencing used cDNA as its template, made by extracting RNA and reverse transcribing it. The data were produced by immunoSEQ multiplex PCR, yet TCRdb's version contains in-frame clones alone and is incomplete. The table shows 250,000 to 300,000 clones, with about 62% occurring only once. As for treatment: oral pan-JAK inhibitor, 5-10 mg twice daily. The sample consisted of CD4+ T cells sorted from blood, taken at week 24, from a patient treated with tofacitinib. These TCRs come from a human donor with alopecia areata.

V gene TRBV29-1 combines with J gene TRBJ2-7; tentatively, D is TRBD1 (6 bases). CDR1 is SQVTM and CDR2 is ANQGSEA in the germline V gene. The CDR3 extends over 13 amino acids. V dropped 6 bases and J dropped 1 base, with 13 bases sitting between them. The CDR3, as DNA: TGCAGCGTCTTCGGACAGAGATCCTACGAGCAGTACTTC. This sequence encodes CSVFGQRSYEQYF.

A few counts support this clone. The gene calls are TRBV6-6 and TRBJ1-5, with TRBD1 as a possible D gene (5 bases). V dropped 5 bases and J dropped 4 bases, with 15 bases sitting between them. The CDR3 is 15 residues long. Germline V gene sequence: CDR1 MNHNY, CDR2 SVGAGI (reference sequence). Here the CDR3 reads CASSKRGEENQPQHF. In DNA form, the CDR3 reads TGTGCCAGCAGTAAACGGGGGGAAGAGAATCAGCCCCAGCATTTT.

This sequence joins TRBV30 and TRBJ1-5; 7 bases are shared with TRBD1. The trim removed 4 bases at V and 1 base at J, leaving 16 bases unmatched. Germline values: CDR1 GTSNPN, CDR2 SVGIG (reference sequence). This CDR3 is built from 18 residues. The CDR3 sequence is CAWMANDRDYWSNQPQHF. In nucleotides, the CDR3 is TGTGCCTGGATGGCCAACGACAGGGACTACTGGAGCAATCAGCCCCAGCATTTT.

CDR3 in amino acids: CSVAGQSSYEQYF. DNA for the CDR3: TGCAGCGTTGCTGGACAGAGCTCCTACGAGCAGTACTTC. The V gene is TRBV29-1, the J gene TRBJ2-7, with D possibly being TRBD1 (6 bases). V was cut by 4 bases and J by 0 bases, with 10 bases left in between. This CDR3 comprises 13 residues. The germline V gene encodes CDR1 SQVTM and CDR2 ANQGSEA.

This clone has just a few counts. The chain carries TRBV10-3 and TRBJ1-6; no firm D call. Trimming removed 5 bases at V and 9 bases at J, with 11 bases between. This CDR3 contains 13 residues. Looked up from germline, CDR1 is ENHRY and CDR2 is SYGVKD. The CDR3 bases are TGTGCCATCAGTTCCGGAGGGATTTCACCCCTCCACTTT. Its protein is CAISSGGISPLHF.

This chain links TRBV30 with TRBJ1-5, with D uncertain. Trimming took 7 bases from V and 6 from J, leaving 10 bases between them. This CDR3 contains 11 residues. Germline assignment: CDR1 GTSNPN and CDR2 SVGIG (reference sequence). Here the CDR3 reads CASGRAQPQHF. The DNA of the CDR3 is TGTGCCTCCGGCCGGGCTCAGCCCCAGCATTTT.

The chain uses TRBV29-1 and TRBJ1-5; D is perhaps TRBD1 (6 bases). Germline-derived CDR1 and CDR2 are SQVTM and ANQGSEA. The CDR3 spans 18 residues. Trimming removed 1 base from V and 0 bases from J, with 19 bases in between. In DNA, the CDR3 is TGCAGCGTTGAAGTAGGGGGGGAGGCGGGTTATAGCAATCAGCCCCAGCATTTT. This gives the protein CSVEVGGEAGYSNQPQHF. Complete variable domain (other parts from reference TRBV29-1 and TRBJ1-5): SAVISQKPSRDICQRGTSLTIQCQVDSQVTMMFWYRQQPGQSLTLIATANQGSEATYESGFVIDKFPISRPNLTFSTLTVSNMSPEDSSIYLCSVEVGGEAGYSNQPQHFGDGTRLSIL.

This clone has only a few counts. J is TRBJ1-5 and V is TRBV6-5; D not certain. Trimming pared 4 bases from V and 3 bases from J, leaving 7 bases between. This CDR3 is built from 13 residues. Germline lookup yields CDR1 MNHEY and CDR2 SVGAGI. CDR3 DNA: TGTGCCAGCAGTTCACGGGTCAATCAGCCCCAGCATTTT. This encodes CASSSRVNQPQHF.

V gene TRBV7-9 combines with J gene TRBJ2-3; the match to TRBD2 covers 10 bases. The V segment lost 3 bases and the J segment 4 bases; nucleotides outside the gene matches: 4. The CDR3 consists of 15 residues. The germline V gene has CDR1 SEHNR and CDR2 FQNEAQ (reference sequence). CDR3 DNA: TGTGCCAGCAGCTTCCCTAGCGGGGGAGCAGATACGCAGTATTTT. Its protein product is CASSFPSGGADTQYF.

The V gene is TRBV9, the J gene TRBJ2-7; perhaps TRBD2 as D (6 bases). CDR3 size: 15 residues. Looked up from germline, CDR1 is SGDLS and CDR2 is YYNGEE. V lost 3 bases to trimming and J lost 5 bases, with 18 bases between them. CDR3 nucleotide sequence: TGTGCCAGCAGCGCTGGAGGGGCACAGCTCCACGAGCAGTACTTC. Amino acids: CASSAGGAQLHEQYF.

The chain combines TRBV27 with TRBJ2-5; maybe TRBD1 (5 bases). CDR3 length: 13 amino acids. Between the trimmed V and J ends, which lost 6 bases and 5 bases, there was a span of 13 bases. Germline V gene lookup returns CDR1 MNHEY and CDR2 SMNVEV (reference sequence). DNA of the CDR3: TGTGCCAGCAGCCCTCAGTCAGGGGAGACCCAGTACTTC. It codes for CASSPQSGETQYF.

This rearrangement joins TRBV2 to TRBJ2-6; 7 positions match TRBD1. The germline gives CDR1 SNHLY, CDR2 FYNNEI. The CDR3 length is 16 residues. V shed 9 bases and J 0 bases; nucleotides not matched to a gene: 8. CDR3 DNA: TGTGCCAGTACACAGGGGATTAACTCTGGGGCCAACGTCCTGACTTTC. It specifies CASTQGINSGANVLTF.

This sequence joins TRBV7-9 and TRBJ1-6; D gene uncertain. The V end lost 1 base, the J end lost 10 bases, and 20 bases lay between the germline ends. The CDR3 length is 17 residues. The germline V gene has CDR1 SEHNR and CDR2 FQNEAQ (reference sequence). CDR3 nucleotides: TGTGCCAGCAGCTTAGGCGGGCAGGCAGGAGGTGGGTCACCCCTCCACTTT. Its translation is CASSLGGQAGGGSPLHF.

The J gene is TRBJ1-5, the V gene TRBV10-3, with 7 bases identical to TRBD1. The CDR3 loop spans 16 amino acids. The junction had 10 bases not matched to a gene; V was cut back by 3 bases and J by 5 bases. Germline loops: CDR1 ENHRY, CDR2 SYGVKD. CDR3 region: CAISDRGLGNHQPQHF. CDR3 in DNA: TGTGCCATCAGTGATAGGGGGCTAGGGAACCATCAGCCCCAGCATTTT.

The table lists this clone with a few counts. This chain joins TRBV29-1 and TRBJ1-1, with no clear D. The germline gives CDR1 SQVTM, CDR2 ANQGSEA. Trimming took off 4 bases at V and 0 bases at J, with 6 bases between the two ends. This CDR3 spans 12 amino acids. CDR3 residues: CSVGHLNTEAFF. The CDR3 DNA reads as TGCAGCGTTGGGCACCTGAACACTGAAGCTTTCTTT.

This clone was found a few times. The CDR3, as DNA: TGTGCCAGCAGCTTCGAGACAGGCGGTACGCAGTATTTT. This gives the protein CASSFETGGTQYF. This chain connects TRBV5-4 to TRBJ2-3; possible D gene TRBD1, 6 bases. Trimming left V 2 bases short and J 8 bases short, with 12 bases between. The germline V gene encodes CDR1 SGHNT and CDR2 YYREEE (reference sequence). The CDR3 length is 13 residues.

The rearrangement links TRBV30 to TRBJ2-2; no firm D call. This CDR3 has 11 residues. Germline-derived CDR1 and CDR2 are GTSNPN and SVGIG (reference sequence). V was pared by 0 bases and J by 7 bases, with 3 bases between. CDR3 nucleotide sequence: TGTGCCTGGAGTGTAAACGGGGAGCTGTTTTTT. This encodes CAWSVNGELFF.

This clone turned up a few times. The rearrangement joins TRBV30 to TRBJ2-1; D is uncertain. V was shortened by 3 bases and J by 7 bases, with 10 bases between the two germline ends. Germline V gene data show CDR1 as GTSNPN and CDR2 as SVGIG (reference sequence). The CDR3 totals 12 residues. The CDR3 region is CAWRSIWNEQFF. CDR3 bases: TGTGCCTGGAGGAGCATCTGGAATGAGCAGTTCTTC.

This clone was detected once. CDR3 residues: CASWFLVLRGGPNQPQHF. The CDR3 DNA is TGTGCCAGCTGGTTCTTGGTCCTAAGGGGCGGACCGAATCAGCCCCAGCATTTT. J is TRBJ1-5 and V is TRBV6-9; D may be TRBD1 (5 bases). This CDR3 spans 18 amino acids. V was trimmed by 8 bases and J by 4 bases, leaving 27 bases between them. The germline V gene encodes CDR1 MNHGY and CDR2 SVAAGI.

The chain has TRBV7-9 and TRBJ1-2; TRBD1 aligns across 8 bases. Germline V lookup: CDR1 SEHNR, CDR2 FQNEAQ (reference sequence). V dropped 5 bases and J dropped 2; count of bases not matched to a gene: 1. This CDR3 has 13 amino acids. This chain's CDR3 is CASSRTGNYGYTF. In nucleotides, the CDR3 is TGTGCCAGCAGCAGGACAGGGAACTATGGCTACACCTTC.

J is TRBJ2-7 and V is TRBV27, with D unresolved. The CDR3 is 15 amino acids. Trimming stripped 2 bases from V and 2 bases from J, with 13 bases between. Germline values: CDR1 MNHEY, CDR2 SMNVEV (reference sequence). Written as DNA, the CDR3 is TGTGCCAGCAGTTTAGAGGCAGGCCCTCCCTACGAGCAGTACTTC. As protein: CASSLEAGPPYEQYF.